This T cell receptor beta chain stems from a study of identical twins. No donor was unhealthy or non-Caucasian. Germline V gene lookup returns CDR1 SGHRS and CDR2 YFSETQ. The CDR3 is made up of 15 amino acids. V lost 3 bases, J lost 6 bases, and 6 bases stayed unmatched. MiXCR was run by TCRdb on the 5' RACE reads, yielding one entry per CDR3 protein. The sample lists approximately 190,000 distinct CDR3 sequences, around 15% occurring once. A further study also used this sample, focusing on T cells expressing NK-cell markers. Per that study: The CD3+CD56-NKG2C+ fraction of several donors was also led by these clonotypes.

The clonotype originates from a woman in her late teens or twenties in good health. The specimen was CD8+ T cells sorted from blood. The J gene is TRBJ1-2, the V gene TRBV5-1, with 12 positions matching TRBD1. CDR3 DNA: TGCGCCAGCAGCTCCGTCGGGACAGGGGGCGATGGCTACACCTTC. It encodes CASSSVGTGGDGYTF.